This TCR beta chain was captured by sequencing in a study of early T cells in non-severe SARS-CoV-2 infection. In the study overall: Chains were unpaired, as sequencing was done on bulk RNA from unsorted whole blood.

As part of library construction, unique molecular identifiers were attached to individual cDNA molecules. Each CDR3 protein gets one entry after TCRdb re-called the 5' RACE reads with MiXCR. The profile covers some 25,000 distinct CDR3 sequences, with around 5.4% appearing a single time and approximately 0.88% taken by the ten largest. Trimming removed 3 bases at V and 6 bases at J, with 4 bases between. Germline assignment: CDR1 SGDLS and CDR2 YYNGEE. The CDR3 spans 10 residues. Overall study results and limits: Private and CD4 specificities were missed by VDJdb matching, skewed to anti-spike CD8.

To note about this clonotype: Its antigen remains unknown.

The TCR comes from an adult who was a healthcare worker with PCR-confirmed SARS-CoV-2 infection or an uninfected control (not recorded which). J is TRBJ2-7 and V is TRBV9; unclear D gene. The sample comprised whole blood. The DNA for the CDR3 is TGTGCCAGCAGCGGCCCCGAGCAGTACTTC. It is translated as CASSGPEQYF.